The 26 T cell receptor beta chains listed next were all sequenced from one sample in a study of blood T cell repertoires in COVID-19. Some clones are missing from TCRdb's copy, which holds only in-frame ones; the method was immunoSEQ multiplex PCR. Here the sample spans roughly 100,000 clones, roughly four fifths being singletons. The sequencing input was peripheral blood. These receptors originate from a man in his 70s with acute or convalescent COVID-19.

This clone showed up just a few times. The CDR3 sequence: CASSQKGAVYGYTF. CDR3 bases: TGTGCCAGCAGCCAAAAGGGGGCGGTGTATGGCTACACCTTC. The rearrangement joins TRBV3-1 (or the pseudogene TRBV3-2) to TRBJ1-2, with 7 bases that match TRBD1. The V and J ends lost 2 bases and 5 bases, in that order; junction bases with no gene match: 5. Germline assignment: CDR1 LGHDT and CDR2 YNNKEL (reference sequence). The CDR3 has 14 amino acids.

CDR3 nucleotide sequence: TGTGCCAGCAGTGAGGACAGGGGGAATACTGAAGCTTTCTTT. Translation gives CASSEDRGNTEAFF. This sequence joins TRBV6-1 and TRBJ1-1; 10 bases are shared with TRBD1. The CDR3 contains 14 residues. The trim removed 3 bases at V and 5 bases at J, leaving 3 bases unmatched. Germline CDR1 MNHNS, CDR2 SASEGT.

The chain joins TRBV29-1 to TRBJ2-1, with D possibly TRBD2 on 5 matching bases. V lost 4 bases, J lost 7 bases, and 8 bases lay in between. The CDR3 runs 11 residues. Germline values: CDR1 SQVTM, CDR2 ANQGSEA. CDR3 nucleotide sequence: TGCAGCGTTGGCAGGAGGAATGAGCAGTTCTTC. The encoded protein is CSVGRRNEQFF.

The chain links TRBV4-2 to TRBJ2-2; no definite D call. CDR1 is LGHNA and CDR2 is YNFKEQ in the germline V gene. CDR3 length: 14 residues. V was pared by 5 bases and J by 3 bases, with 10 bases between. CDR3 nucleotide sequence: TGTGCCAGCAGCGGCGGAATTCACACCGGGGAGCTGTTTTTT. This sequence encodes CASSGGIHTGELFF.

This chain connects TRBV11-2 to TRBJ2-7; 8 bases are shared with TRBD1. Germline V lookup: CDR1 SGHAT, CDR2 FQNNGV. Trimming took 1 base from V and 7 from J; bases not matched to a gene: 9. The length of the CDR3 is 15 residues. The CDR3: CASSLVTAGGGEQYF. The CDR3 nucleotides are TGTGCCAGCAGCTTAGTCACTGCAGGGGGCGGTGAGCAGTACTTC.

This rearrangement joins TRBV27 to TRBJ2-7; 10 bases line up with TRBD1. CDR3 length: 14 residues. V shed 2 bases and J 4 bases; nucleotides not matched to a gene: 2. The germline V gene has CDR1 MNHEY and CDR2 SMNVEV (reference sequence). The CDR3 reads CASSLGTGVYEQYF. In nucleotides, the CDR3 is TGTGCCAGCAGTTTAGGGACAGGGGTTTACGAGCAGTACTTC.

The V call is TRBV3-1 (or the pseudogene TRBV3-2), the J call TRBJ1-6; tentatively, D is TRBD1 (5 bases). The V gene's germline CDR1 is LGHDT and CDR2 YNNKEL (reference sequence). This CDR3 has 14 residues. V gave up 2 bases and J gave up 14 bases, with 16 bases separating them. Written as DNA, the CDR3 is TGTGCCAGCAGCCAAAGGCAGGGTAGTAAGGCCCTCCACTTT. Translated: CASSQRQGSKALHF.

The genes are TRBV7-9 and TRBJ2-7, with a weak D call TRBD1 (7 bases). The CDR3 extends over 15 amino acids. Trimming removed 1 base from V and 3 bases from J, with 13 bases in between. The germline V gene has CDR1 SEHNR and CDR2 FQNEAQ (reference sequence). The CDR3: CASSLGQGGFYEQYF. CDR3 nucleotides: TGTGCCAGCAGCTTAGGGCAGGGGGGATTCTACGAGCAGTACTTC.

The chain is built from TRBV5-1 and TRBJ1-1; D is unresolved. There are 15 residues in the CDR3. With 0 bases removed from V and 0 bases from J, the gap between germline ends came to 9 bases. CDR1 is SGHRS, CDR2 YFSETQ, per germline. In DNA form, the CDR3 reads TGCGCCAGCAGCTTGGGACAAAACATGAACACTGAAGCTTTCTTT. The encoded protein is CASSLGQNMNTEAFF.

In its sample, this clone was seen once. V gene TRBV24-1 combines with J gene TRBJ2-2, with 10 bases fitting TRBD1. Germline-derived CDR1 and CDR2 are KGHDR and SFDVKD. V was clipped by 5 bases and J by 2 bases; unmatched bases: 19. The CDR3 has 21 amino acids. CDR3: CATSANLGDRGRRINTGELFF. CDR3 DNA: TGTGCCACCAGTGCCAACCTGGGGGACAGGGGACGGCGCATAAACACCGGGGAGCTGTTTTTT.

There are many counts of this clone. V and J are TRBV4-2 and TRBJ1-2; D might be TRBD1 (6 bases). The V end was cut by 2 bases, the J end by 5 bases, with 15 bases between. The CDR3 consists of 15 residues. CDR1 and CDR2 (germline): LGHNA, YNFKEQ. The CDR3 loop reads CASSQLEQGVYGYTF. The CDR3 coding sequence is TGTGCCAGCAGCCAATTGGAACAGGGTGTTTATGGCTACACCTTC.

This clone was detected only a few times. The chain joins TRBV18 to TRBJ2-1; 9 bases are a match to TRBD2. This CDR3 has 14 amino acids. The V gene end was trimmed by 6 bases and the J gene end by 2 bases; junction bases not matched to a gene: 2. Germline-derived CDR1 and CDR2 are KGHSH and LQKENI. The DNA for the CDR3 is TGTGCCAGCTCGGAGCGGGAGGCCTACAATGAGCAGTTCTTC. Encoded protein: CASSEREAYNEQFF.

This clone was observed a few times. The chain has TRBV5-4 and TRBJ2-1, with 9 bases lining up with TRBD2. V was clipped by 0 bases and J by 1 base; unmatched bases: 5. The CDR3 is 17 amino acids. Germline V lookup: CDR1 SGHNT, CDR2 YYREEE (reference sequence). CDR3 in amino acids: CASSLGGGARSYNEQFF. CDR3 DNA sequence: TGTGCCAGCAGCTTGGGCGGGGGGGCCAGGTCCTACAATGAGCAGTTCTTC.

This rearrangement joins TRBV2 to TRBJ1-3, with 10 bases that match TRBD1. The J segment lost 5 bases and the V segment lost 2 bases, leaving 3 bases of the junction unmatched. There are 15 residues in the CDR3. Per the germline V gene, CDR1 is SNHLY and CDR2 is FYNNEI. The CDR3 DNA reads as TGTGCCAGCAGTGAATGGACAGGGGGACGAAACACCATATATTTT. It yields the protein CASSEWTGGRNTIYF.

The rearrangement uses TRBV20-1 and TRBJ2-7; 9 nucleotides line up with TRBD2. This CDR3 has 12 amino acids. J was trimmed by 3 bases and V by 6 bases; bases with no gene match: 3. Germline assignment: CDR1 DFQATT and CDR2 SNEGSKA (reference sequence). The CDR3 nucleotides are TGCAGTGCCAGTAGCGGGAGCTACGAGCAGTACTTC. Translated: CSASSGSYEQYF.

This clone was counted between two and nine times. The chain combines TRBV6-2 or TRBV6-3 with TRBJ2-1; 9 bases match TRBD2. The V and J ends lost 2 bases and 4 bases, in that order; junction bases with no gene match: 12. Germline V gives CDR1 MNHEY, CDR2 SVGEGT. The length of the CDR3 is 18 residues. CDR3 region: CASSYRRGGERTYNEQFF. DNA of the CDR3: TGTGCCAGCAGTTACCGCCGCGGGGGGGAGCGGACTTACAATGAGCAGTTCTTC.

The V gene is TRBV28, the J gene TRBJ1-1; a possible D gene is TRBD1 (5 bases). Germline CDR1 and CDR2: MDHEN and SYDVKM. This CDR3 is 11 amino acids long. Trimming stripped 10 bases from V and 3 bases from J, with 9 bases between. CDR3 residues: CAIHRYTEAFF. The CDR3 nucleotides are TGTGCCATCCACAGGTACACTGAAGCTTTCTTT.

This clone was detected only once. The chain combines TRBV9 with TRBJ2-1, with D maybe TRBD2 (7 bases). Trimming removed 3 bases at V and 3 bases at J, with 13 bases between. Germline V gene sequence: CDR1 SGDLS, CDR2 YYNGEE. The CDR3 has 15 residues. DNA for the CDR3: TGTGCCAGCAGCGGGGCCGGGGGGCACTACAATGAGCAGTTCTTC. This gives the protein CASSGAGGHYNEQFF.

Only one count was recorded for this clone. This sequence joins TRBV6-5 and TRBJ2-5, with TRBD2 matching 8 bases. The V segment lost 6 bases and the J segment 5 bases; nucleotides outside the gene matches: 8. Germline CDR1 and CDR2: MNHEY and SVGAGI. The CDR3 spans 14 residues. The CDR3 DNA reads as TGTGCCAGCAGGTTCGGGGGGGCAGGGGAGACCCAGTACTTC. Its protein is CASRFGGAGETQYF.

This clone was seen once. This chain joins TRBV25-1 and TRBJ1-2, with D tentatively TRBD1 (5 bases). This CDR3 region has 14 residues. Trimming removed 5 bases from V and 7 bases from J, with 17 bases in between. Germline V gives CDR1 MGHDK, CDR2 SYGVNS. The DNA for the CDR3 is TGTGCCAGCAGTCTCCAAGGAGGGGCTAGTGGCTACACCTTC. Protein sequence: CASSLQGGASGYTF.

This chain uses TRBV20-1 with TRBJ1-5; TRBD1 aligns across 10 bases. From germline, CDR1 is DFQATT and CDR2 SNEGSKA (reference sequence). The V gene end was trimmed by 3 bases and the J gene end by 5 bases; junction bases not matched to a gene: 13. The CDR3 totals 17 residues. The CDR3 protein is CSASPGTGEGFHQPQHF. The CDR3 coding sequence is TGCAGTGCTAGTCCCGGGACAGGGGAAGGTTTCCATCAGCCCCAGCATTTT.

The chain has TRBV19 and TRBJ2-1, with D maybe TRBD1 (6 bases). Germline V lookup: CDR1 LNHDA, CDR2 SQIVND (reference sequence). Trimming pared 5 bases from V and 2 bases from J, leaving 13 bases between. CDR3 length equals 15 residues. The CDR3 DNA follows: TGTGCCAGTAGTGGTACGACAGGACCCTACAATGAGCAGTTCTTC. Protein sequence: CASSGTTGPYNEQFF. Supplemented by reference TRBV19 and TRBJ2-1, the full variable domain reads DGGITQSPKYLFRKEGQNVTLSCEQNLNHDAMYWYRQDPGQGLRLIYYSQIVNDFQKGDIAEGYSVSREKKESFPLTVTSAQKNPTAFYLCASSGTTGPYNEQFFGPGTRLTVL.

V gene TRBV6-5 combines with J gene TRBJ2-7, with D unresolved. Trimming cost V 6 bases and J 3 bases, with 12 bases left between them. The CDR3 has 13 amino acids. Germline V gene lookup returns CDR1 MNHEY and CDR2 SVGAGI. The CDR3 DNA sequence: TGTGCCAGCAGACGAGCACAGCTCTACGAGCAGTACTTC. It is translated as CASRRAQLYEQYF.

The V call is TRBV6-5, the J call TRBJ2-1, with 13 bases matching TRBD2. The CDR3 length is 15 residues. V gave up 6 bases and J gave up 5 bases; unmatched junction bases: 4. The germline CDR1 and CDR2 sequences are MNHEY and SVGAGI. The CDR3 reads CASRKGTSGNNEQFF. The CDR3 nucleotides are TGTGCCAGCAGAAAAGGGACTAGCGGGAACAATGAGCAGTTCTTC.

This chain connects TRBV29-1 to TRBJ1-4; 7 bases are a match to TRBD1. The V segment lost 6 bases and the J segment 0 bases; nucleotides outside the gene matches: 4. CDR1 is SQVTM and CDR2 is ANQGSEA in the germline V gene. The CDR3 totals 14 residues. CDR3 DNA sequence: TGCAGCGTCAGAGACAGGGCAACTAATGAAAAACTGTTTTTT. This gives the protein CSVRDRATNEKLFF.

The J gene is TRBJ2-1, the V gene TRBV27; 7 bases align to TRBD2. CDR1 and CDR2 from the germline V gene are MNHEY and SMNVEV (reference sequence). The CDR3 covers 14 residues. The trim removed 6 bases at V and 5 bases at J, leaving 7 bases unmatched. CDR3 loop: CASSQGGGHNEQFF. CDR3 nucleotides: TGTGCCAGCAGCCAGGGCGGGGGACACAATGAGCAGTTCTTC.